This T cell receptor (beta chain) was observed in a study of shared clonotypes between healthy human individuals. General study findings and limits: The study found lower generation probabilities in non-shared clonotypes than in those shared by all four donors.

In the case of this clone: Its antigen is undetermined.

The CDR3 runs 13 residues. Germline CDR1 LNHDA, CDR2 SQIVND (reference sequence). Trimming cost V 8 bases and J 1 base; bases outside gene matches: 4. The authors ran the assay at deep level. Method: immunoSEQ multiplex PCR; TCRdb's copy keeps in-frame clones and lacks some. The sample lists hundreds of thousands of clones, about 74% occurring once. The sample was memory CD4+ T cells sorted from blood. Stated subset: CD45RA-negative fraction. The rearrangement links TRBV19 to TRBJ1-1, with TRBD1 matching 7 bases. This sequence was found in a woman aged 30 to 39 in good health. This CDR3 is CASGRQGNTEAFF. CDR3 nucleotide sequence: TGTGCCAGTGGGAGACAGGGGAACACTGAAGCTTTCTTT.